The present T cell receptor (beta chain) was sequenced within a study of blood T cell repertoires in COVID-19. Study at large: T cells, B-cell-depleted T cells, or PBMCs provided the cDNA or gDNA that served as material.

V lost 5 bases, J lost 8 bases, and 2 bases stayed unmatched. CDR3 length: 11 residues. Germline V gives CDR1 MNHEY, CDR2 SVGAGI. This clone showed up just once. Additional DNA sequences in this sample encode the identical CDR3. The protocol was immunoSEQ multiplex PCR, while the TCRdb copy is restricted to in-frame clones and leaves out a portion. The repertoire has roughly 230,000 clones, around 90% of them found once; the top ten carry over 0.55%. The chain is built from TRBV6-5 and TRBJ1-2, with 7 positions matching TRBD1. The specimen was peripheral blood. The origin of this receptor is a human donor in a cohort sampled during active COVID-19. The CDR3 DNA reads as TGTGCCAGCAGTCAGGGGGACGGCTACACCTTC. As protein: CASSQGDGYTF.